This TCR beta chain is drawn from a study of blood T cell repertoires in COVID-19. Overall study: The samples span acute and convalescent COVID-19 from the United States, Italy and Spain.

The CDR3 contains 13 residues. V lost 3 bases and J 6 bases, leaving 11 bases between the germline ends. Germline V CDR1 and CDR2: MNHEY, SMNVEV (reference sequence). The protocol was immunoSEQ multiplex PCR, while the TCRdb copy is restricted to in-frame clones and leaves out a portion. The sample records fewer than 45,000 clones, around 81% being singletons. The genes are TRBV27 and TRBJ1-1; D is unclear. The source material was peripheral blood. The origin of this receptor is a man in his forties with active or convalescent COVID-19. The CDR3 nucleotides read TGTGCCAGCAGTTTTGGCGGGAGGTCTGAAGCTTTCTTT. This encodes CASSFGGRSEAFF.